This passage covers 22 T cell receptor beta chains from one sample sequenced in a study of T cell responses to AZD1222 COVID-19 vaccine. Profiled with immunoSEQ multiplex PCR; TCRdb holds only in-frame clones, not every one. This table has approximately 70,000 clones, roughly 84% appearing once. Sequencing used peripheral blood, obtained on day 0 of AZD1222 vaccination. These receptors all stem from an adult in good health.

In DNA, the CDR3 is TGTGCCAGCAGCTTGCAAAGGGGAAGCTACGAGCAGTACTTC. Amino acid sequence: CASSLQRGSYEQYF. The chain is built from TRBV5-4 and TRBJ2-7, with D tentatively TRBD1 (5 bases). The CDR3 is 14 amino acids. The V end lost 1 base, the J end lost 3 bases, and 11 bases lay between the germline ends. The germline CDR1 and CDR2 sequences are SGHNT and YYREEE (reference sequence). The entire variable domain, with the rest obtained from reference TRBV5-4 and TRBJ2-7, is as follows: ETGVTQSPTHLIKTRGQQVTLRCSSQSGHNTVSWYQQALGQGPQFIFQYYREEENGRGNFPPRFSGLQFPNYSSELNVNALELDDSALYLCASSLQRGSYEQYFGPGTRLTVT.

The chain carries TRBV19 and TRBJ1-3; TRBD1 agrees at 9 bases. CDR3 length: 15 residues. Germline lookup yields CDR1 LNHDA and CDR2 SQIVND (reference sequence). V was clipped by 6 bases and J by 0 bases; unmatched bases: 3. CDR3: CASRRDRDSGNTIYF. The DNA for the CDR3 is TGTGCCAGTAGACGGGACAGGGACTCTGGAAACACCATATATTTT. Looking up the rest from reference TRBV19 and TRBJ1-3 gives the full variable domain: DGGITQSPKYLFRKEGQNVTLSCEQNLNHDAMYWYRQDPGQGLRLIYYSQIVNDFQKGDIAEGYSVSREKKESFPLTVTSAQKNPTAFYLCASRRDRDSGNTIYFGEGSWLTVV.

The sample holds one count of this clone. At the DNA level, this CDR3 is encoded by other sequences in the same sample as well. The CDR3 DNA reads as TGTGCCAGCAGAGGGACAGAGAACTATGGCTACACCTTC. Translation gives CASRGTENYGYTF. The V and J genes are TRBV6-5 and TRBJ1-2; 7 bases fit TRBD1. The J segment lost 2 bases and the V segment lost 6 bases, leaving 3 bases of the junction unmatched. Germline V gene sequence: CDR1 MNHEY, CDR2 SVGAGI. This CDR3 is built from 13 residues.

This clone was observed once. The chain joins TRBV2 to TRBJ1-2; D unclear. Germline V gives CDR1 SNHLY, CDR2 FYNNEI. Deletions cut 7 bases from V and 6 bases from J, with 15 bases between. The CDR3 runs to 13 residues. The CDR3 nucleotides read TGTGCCAGCACCCTGGACGGAGCTCATGGCTACACCTTC. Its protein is CASTLDGAHGYTF.

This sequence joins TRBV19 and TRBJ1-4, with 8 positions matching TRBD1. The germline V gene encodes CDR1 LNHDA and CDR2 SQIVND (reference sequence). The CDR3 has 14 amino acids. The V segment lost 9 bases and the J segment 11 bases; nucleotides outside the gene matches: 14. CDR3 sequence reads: CASIDSRGPWKLFF. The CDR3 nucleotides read TGTGCCAGCATCGATTCCAGGGGGCCCTGGAAACTGTTTTTT.

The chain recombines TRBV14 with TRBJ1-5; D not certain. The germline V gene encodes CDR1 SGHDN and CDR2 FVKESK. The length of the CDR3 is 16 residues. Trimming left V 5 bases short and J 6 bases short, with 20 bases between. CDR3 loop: CASSCPQFRLGQPQHF. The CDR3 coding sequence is TGTGCCAGCAGCTGCCCCCAGTTTCGCTTGGGTCAGCCCCAGCATTTT.

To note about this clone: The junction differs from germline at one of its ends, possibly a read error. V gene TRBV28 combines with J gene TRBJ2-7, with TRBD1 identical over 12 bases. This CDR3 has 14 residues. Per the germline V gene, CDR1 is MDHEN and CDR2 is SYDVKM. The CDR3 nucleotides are TGTGCCAGCAGTTCGGGACAGGGGGCCGGGGGTCCCCACTTC. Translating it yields CASSSGQGAGGPHF.

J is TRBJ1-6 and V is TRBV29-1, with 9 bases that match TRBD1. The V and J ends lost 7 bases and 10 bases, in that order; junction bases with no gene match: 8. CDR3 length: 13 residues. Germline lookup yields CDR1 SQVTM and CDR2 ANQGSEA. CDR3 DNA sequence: TGCAGCGCAGCGCGGGACAGGGAGTCACCCCTCCACTTT. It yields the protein CSAARDRESPLHF.

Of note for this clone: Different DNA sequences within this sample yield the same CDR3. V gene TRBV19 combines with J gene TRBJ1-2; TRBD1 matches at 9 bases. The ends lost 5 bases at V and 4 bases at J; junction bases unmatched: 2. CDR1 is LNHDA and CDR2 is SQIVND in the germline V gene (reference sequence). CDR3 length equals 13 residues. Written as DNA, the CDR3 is TGTGCCAGTAGTTTGGACAGGGGCTATGGCTACACCTTC. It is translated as CASSLDRGYGYTF.

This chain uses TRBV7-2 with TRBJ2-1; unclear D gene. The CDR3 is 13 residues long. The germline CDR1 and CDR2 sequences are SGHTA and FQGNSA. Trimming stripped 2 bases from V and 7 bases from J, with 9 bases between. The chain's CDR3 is CASSLLGQNEQFF. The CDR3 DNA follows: TGTGCCAGCAGCTTACTAGGGCAAAATGAGCAGTTCTTC.

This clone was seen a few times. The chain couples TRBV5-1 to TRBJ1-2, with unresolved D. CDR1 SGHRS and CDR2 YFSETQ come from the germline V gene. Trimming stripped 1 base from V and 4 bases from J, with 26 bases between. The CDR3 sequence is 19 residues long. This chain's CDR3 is CASSLRPIGRVDSGYGYTF. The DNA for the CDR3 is TGCGCCAGCAGCTTGAGACCGATCGGGCGTGTGGATTCTGGCTATGGCTACACCTTC.

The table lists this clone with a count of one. The CDR3 DNA reads as TGTGCCAGCAGGGCCGGGACTAGCGGGTACAATGAGCAGTTCTTC. It is translated as CASRAGTSGYNEQFF. The V gene is TRBV6-5, the J gene TRBJ2-1; 12 nucleotides match TRBD2. Germline-derived CDR1 and CDR2 are MNHEY and SVGAGI. The ends lost 6 bases at V and 4 bases at J; junction bases unmatched: 4. This CDR3 is 15 amino acids long.

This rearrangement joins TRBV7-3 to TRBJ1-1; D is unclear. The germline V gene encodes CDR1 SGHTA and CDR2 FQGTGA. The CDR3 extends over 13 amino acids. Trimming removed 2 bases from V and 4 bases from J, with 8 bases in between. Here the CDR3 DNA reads TGTGCCAGCAGCTTACAGGAGGGCACTGAAGCTTTCTTT. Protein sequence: CASSLQEGTEAFF.

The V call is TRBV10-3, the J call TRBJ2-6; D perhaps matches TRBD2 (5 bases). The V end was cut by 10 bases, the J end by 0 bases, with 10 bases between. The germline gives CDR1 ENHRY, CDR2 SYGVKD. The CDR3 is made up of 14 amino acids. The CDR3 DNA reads TGTGCCACAAAGAGGGTCTCTGGGGCCAACGTCCTGACTTTC. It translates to CATKRVSGANVLTF.

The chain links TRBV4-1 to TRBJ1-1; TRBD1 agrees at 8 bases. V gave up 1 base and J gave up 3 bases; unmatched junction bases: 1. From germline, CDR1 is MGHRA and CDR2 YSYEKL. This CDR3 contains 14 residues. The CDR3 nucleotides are TGCGCCAGCAGCCAAGCGGACAGGGACACTGAAGCTTTCTTT. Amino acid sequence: CASSQADRDTEAFF.

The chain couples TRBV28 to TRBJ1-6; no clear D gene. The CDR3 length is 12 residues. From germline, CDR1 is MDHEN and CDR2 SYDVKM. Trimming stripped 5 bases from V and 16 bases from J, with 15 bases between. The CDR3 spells CASSPIVGVLHF. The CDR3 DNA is TGTGCCAGCAGTCCAATTGTGGGAGTACTCCACTTT.

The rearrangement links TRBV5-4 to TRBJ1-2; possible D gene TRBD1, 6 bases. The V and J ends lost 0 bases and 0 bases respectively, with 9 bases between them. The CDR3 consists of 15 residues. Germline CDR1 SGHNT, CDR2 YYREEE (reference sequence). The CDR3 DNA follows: TGTGCCAGCAGCTTGGACAGGGTAACTAACTATGGCTACACCTTC. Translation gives CASSLDRVTNYGYTF.

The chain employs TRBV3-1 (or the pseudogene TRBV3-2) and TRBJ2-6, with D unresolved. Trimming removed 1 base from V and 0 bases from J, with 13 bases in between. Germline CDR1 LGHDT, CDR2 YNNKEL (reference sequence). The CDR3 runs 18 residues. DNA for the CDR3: TGTGCCAGCAGCCAAGCCAGGCTAGTCCGCTCTGGGGCCAACGTCCTGACTTTC. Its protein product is CASSQARLVRSGANVLTF.

The CDR3 protein is CASSFRDSNQPQHF. CDR3 in DNA: TGTGCCAGCAGTTTCCGGGACAGCAATCAGCCCCAGCATTTT. The J gene is TRBJ1-5, the V gene TRBV27; D perhaps matches TRBD1 (5 bases). The CDR3 is 14 amino acids. Germline loops: CDR1 MNHEY, CDR2 SMNVEV (reference sequence). V was trimmed by 3 bases and J by 1 base, leaving 7 bases between them.

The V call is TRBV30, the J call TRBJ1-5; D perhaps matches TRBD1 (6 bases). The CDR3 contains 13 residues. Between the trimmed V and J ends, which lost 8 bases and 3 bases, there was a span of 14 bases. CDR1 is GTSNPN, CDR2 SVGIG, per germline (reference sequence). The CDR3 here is CASGGRNNQPQHF. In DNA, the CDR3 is TGTGCCAGCGGGGGCAGGAACAATCAGCCCCAGCATTTT.

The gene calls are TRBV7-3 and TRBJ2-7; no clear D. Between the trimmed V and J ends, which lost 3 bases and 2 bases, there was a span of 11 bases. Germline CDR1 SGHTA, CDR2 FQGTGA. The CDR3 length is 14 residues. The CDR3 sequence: CASSFDGTTYEQYF. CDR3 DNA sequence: TGTGCCAGCAGCTTTGACGGAACGACCTACGAGCAGTACTTC.

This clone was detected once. CDR3 nucleotides: TGTGCCAGCAGCCTAAGACAGGGGGCCGCTAACTATGGCTACACCTTC. Translated, it gives CASSLRQGAANYGYTF. The gene calls are TRBV7-8 and TRBJ1-2, with TRBD1 matching over 10 bases. The CDR3 sequence is 16 residues long. Germline values: CDR1 SGHVS, CDR2 FQNEAQ. The junction had 6 bases not matched to a gene; V was cut back by 5 bases and J by 0 bases.